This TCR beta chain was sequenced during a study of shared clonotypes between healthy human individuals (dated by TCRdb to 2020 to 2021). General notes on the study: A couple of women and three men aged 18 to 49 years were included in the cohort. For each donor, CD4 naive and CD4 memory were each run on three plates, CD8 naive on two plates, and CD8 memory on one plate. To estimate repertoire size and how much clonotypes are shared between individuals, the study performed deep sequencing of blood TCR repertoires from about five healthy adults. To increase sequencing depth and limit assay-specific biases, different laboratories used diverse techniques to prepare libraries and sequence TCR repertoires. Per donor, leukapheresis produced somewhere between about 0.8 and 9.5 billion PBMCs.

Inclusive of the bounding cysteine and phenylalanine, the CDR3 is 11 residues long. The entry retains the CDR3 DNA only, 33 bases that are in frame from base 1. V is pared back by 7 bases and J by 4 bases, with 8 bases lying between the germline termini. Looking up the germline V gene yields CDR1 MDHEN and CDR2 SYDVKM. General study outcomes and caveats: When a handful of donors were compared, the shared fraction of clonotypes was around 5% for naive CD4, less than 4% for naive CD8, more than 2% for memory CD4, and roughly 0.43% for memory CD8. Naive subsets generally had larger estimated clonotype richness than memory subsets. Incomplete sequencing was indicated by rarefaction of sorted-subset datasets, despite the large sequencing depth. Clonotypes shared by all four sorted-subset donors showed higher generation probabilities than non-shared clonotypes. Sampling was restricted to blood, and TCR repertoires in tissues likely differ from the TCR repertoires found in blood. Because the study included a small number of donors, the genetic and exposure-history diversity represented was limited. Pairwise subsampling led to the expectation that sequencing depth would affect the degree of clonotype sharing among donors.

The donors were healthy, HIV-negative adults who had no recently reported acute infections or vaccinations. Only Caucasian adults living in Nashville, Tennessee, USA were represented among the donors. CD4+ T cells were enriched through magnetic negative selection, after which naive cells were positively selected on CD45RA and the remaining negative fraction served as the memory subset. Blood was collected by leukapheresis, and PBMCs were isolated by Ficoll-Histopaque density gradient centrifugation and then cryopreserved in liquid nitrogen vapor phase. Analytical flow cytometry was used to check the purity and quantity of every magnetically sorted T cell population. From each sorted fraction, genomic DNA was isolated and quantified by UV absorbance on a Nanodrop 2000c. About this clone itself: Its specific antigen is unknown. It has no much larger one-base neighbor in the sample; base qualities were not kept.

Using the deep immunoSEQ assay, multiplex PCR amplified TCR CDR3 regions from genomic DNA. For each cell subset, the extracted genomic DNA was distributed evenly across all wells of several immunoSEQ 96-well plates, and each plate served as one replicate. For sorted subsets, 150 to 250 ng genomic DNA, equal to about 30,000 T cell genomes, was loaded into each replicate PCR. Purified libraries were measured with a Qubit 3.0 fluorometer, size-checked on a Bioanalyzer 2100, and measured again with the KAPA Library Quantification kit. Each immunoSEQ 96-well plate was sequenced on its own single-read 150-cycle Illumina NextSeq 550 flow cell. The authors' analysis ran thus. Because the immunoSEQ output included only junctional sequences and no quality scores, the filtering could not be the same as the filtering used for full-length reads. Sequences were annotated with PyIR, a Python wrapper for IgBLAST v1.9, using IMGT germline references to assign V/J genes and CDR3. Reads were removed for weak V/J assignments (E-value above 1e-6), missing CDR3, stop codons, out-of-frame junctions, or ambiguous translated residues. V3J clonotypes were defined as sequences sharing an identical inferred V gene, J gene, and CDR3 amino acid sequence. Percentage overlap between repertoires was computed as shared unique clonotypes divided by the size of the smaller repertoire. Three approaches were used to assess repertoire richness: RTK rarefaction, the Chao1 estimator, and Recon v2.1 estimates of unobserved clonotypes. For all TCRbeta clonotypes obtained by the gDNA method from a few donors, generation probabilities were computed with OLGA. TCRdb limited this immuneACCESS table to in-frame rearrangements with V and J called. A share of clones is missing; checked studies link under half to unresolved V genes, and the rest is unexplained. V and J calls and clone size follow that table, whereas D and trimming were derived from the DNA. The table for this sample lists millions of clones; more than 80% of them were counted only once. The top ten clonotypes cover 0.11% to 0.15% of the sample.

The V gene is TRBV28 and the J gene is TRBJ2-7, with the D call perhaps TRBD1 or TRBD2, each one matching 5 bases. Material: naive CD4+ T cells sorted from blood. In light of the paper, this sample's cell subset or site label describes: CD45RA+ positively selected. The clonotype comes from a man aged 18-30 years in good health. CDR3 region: CASMGRYEQYF. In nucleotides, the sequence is TGTGCCAGCATGGGACGGTACGAGCAGTACTTC.